The T cell receptor beta chain under discussion was sequenced for a study of T cells in Graves' hyperthyroidism and ophthalmopathy. V was cut by 6 bases and J by 3 bases, with 12 bases left in between. This CDR3 is 13 amino acids long. Germline-derived CDR1 and CDR2 are LGHDT and YNNKEL (reference sequence). Amplified regions were TCR beta CDR3 sequences from RNA transcripts. In the first-round RT-PCR of the TCR CDR3, the HTBI primer set was used. TCRdb reanalysed the multiplex PCR reads using MiXCR and keeps one entry per CDR3 protein. The sample has around 340,000 distinct CDR3 sequences; over 11% are singletons.

V is TRBV3-1 and J is TRBJ2-7, with D maybe TRBD1 (5 bases). Source material: blood. The TCR sequence derives from a woman aged 25 to 39 with Graves' hyperthyroidism. CDR3 region: CASSPLGDYEQYF. CDR3 DNA sequence: TGTGCCAGCAGTCCCCTAGGGGACTACGAGCAGTACTTC.